This is a list of T cell receptor beta chains from one sample in a study of PD-L1 blockade in urothelial cancer. Sequenced by immunoSEQ multiplex PCR; TCRdb stores in-frame clones only, minus some. The sample lists 70,000 or so clones; 84% were seen once. Sequenced here: PBMCs, sampled around atezolizumab (anti-PD-L1) treatment. The receptors come from a man aged 70 or older with urothelial cancer. Each CDR3 is given with its conserved first and last residue. Fields, in order: CDR3 protein, CDR3 DNA, clone size, V gene, J gene, CDR3 length, D gene. A D gene is named only where the DNA matches it firmly. Clone size is shown for a subset of rows, as once, few, many or a class of expanded clone.

CDR3 protein: CASRGAGGTPDTQYF; CDR3 DNA: TGTGCCAGTAGGGGAGCGGGAGGGACCCCAGATACGCAGTATTTT; clone size: .; V gene: TRBV19; J gene: TRBJ2-3; CDR3 length: 15; D gene: TRBD2
CDR3 protein: CASSIGKGINEKLFF; CDR3 DNA: TGTGCCAGTAGTATAGGCAAGGGGATAAATGAAAAACTGTTTTTT; clone size: .; V gene: TRBV19; J gene: TRBJ1-4; CDR3 length: 15; D gene: .
CDR3 protein: CASSSRLARSYEQYF; CDR3 DNA: TGTGCCAGCAGCTCTCGACTAGCGCGATCCTACGAGCAGTACTTC; clone size: .; V gene: TRBV5-4; J gene: TRBJ2-7; CDR3 length: 15; D gene: TRBD2
CDR3 protein: CASSRGDRSTDTQYF; CDR3 DNA: TGTGCCAGCAGCCGCGGGGACAGGAGCACAGATACGCAGTATTTT; clone size: .; V gene: TRBV28; J gene: TRBJ2-3; CDR3 length: 15; D gene: TRBD1
CDR3 protein: CASSLFQGAPNYGYTF; CDR3 DNA: TGTGCCAGCAGTTTATTTCAGGGGGCGCCTAACTATGGCTACACCTTC; clone size: .; V gene: TRBV28; J gene: TRBJ1-2; CDR3 length: 16; D gene: TRBD1
CDR3 protein: CASNLADLNGEQFF; CDR3 DNA: TGTGCCAGCAACCTAGCGGACCTTAACGGTGAGCAGTTCTTC; clone size: .; V gene: TRBV5-6; J gene: TRBJ2-1; CDR3 length: 14; D gene: TRBD2
CDR3 protein: CASSLGGQGFYEQYF; CDR3 DNA: TGTGCCAGCAGCTTGGGGGGCCAGGGGTTCTACGAGCAGTACTTC; clone size: .; V gene: TRBV5-5; J gene: TRBJ2-7; CDR3 length: 15; D gene: .
CDR3 protein: CASSLFRQAEQYF; CDR3 DNA: TGTGCCAGCAGTTTATTTCGACAGGCCGAGCAGTACTTC; clone size: .; V gene: TRBV27; J gene: TRBJ2-7; CDR3 length: 13; D gene: .
CDR3 protein: CASGKASEQFF; CDR3 DNA: TGTGCCAGCGGTAAAGCGAGTGAGCAGTTCTTC; clone size: .; V gene: TRBV2; J gene: TRBJ2-1; CDR3 length: 11; D gene: .
CDR3 protein: CAISNNLGGSSLKTQYF; CDR3 DNA: TGTGCCATCAGTAATAATCTCGGCGGGAGCAGTTTAAAGACCCAGTACTTC; clone size: .; V gene: TRBV10-3; J gene: TRBJ2-5; CDR3 length: 17; D gene: TRBD2
CDR3 protein: CASSPGRDSYNEQFF; CDR3 DNA: TGTGCCAGCAGCCCCGGGAGGGACTCCTACAATGAGCAGTTCTTC; clone size: .; V gene: TRBV2; J gene: TRBJ2-1; CDR3 length: 15; D gene: TRBD2
CDR3 protein: CARSFFIFLLEFRDRRKTIYF; CDR3 DNA: TGTGCCAGAAGCTTCTTTATCTTTCTCCTGGAATTCCGGGACAGGCGGAAGACCATATATTTT; clone size: .; V gene: TRBV5-3; J gene: TRBJ1-3; CDR3 length: 21; D gene: TRBD1
CDR3 protein: CATGLTNEKLFF; CDR3 DNA: TGTGCCACAGGGTTAACTAATGAAAAACTGTTTTTT; clone size: few; V gene: TRBV19; J gene: TRBJ1-4; CDR3 length: 12; D gene: .
CDR3 protein: CASSSDGTEVSAGYTF; CDR3 DNA: TGCGCCAGCAGCTCGGATGGGACAGAAGTGTCGGCTGGCTACACCTTC; clone size: .; V gene: TRBV5-1; J gene: TRBJ1-2; CDR3 length: 16; D gene: TRBD1
CDR3 protein: CASSFLTGDYGYTF; CDR3 DNA: TGTGCCAGCAGTTTCCTCACAGGGGACTATGGCTACACCTTC; clone size: .; V gene: TRBV28; J gene: TRBJ1-2; CDR3 length: 14; D gene: TRBD1